The 27 T cell receptor beta chains listed next were all sequenced from one sample in a study of blood T cell repertoires in COVID-19. The table came from immunoSEQ multiplex PCR; TCRdb's copy has only in-frame clones and leaves some out. The sample consists of approximately 170,000 clones, roughly 81% of them appearing once. The sample was peripheral blood. These receptors originate from a woman older than 75 with COVID-19, enrolled during active disease.

The V gene is TRBV6-1, the J gene TRBJ2-7; 7 bases agree with TRBD1. This CDR3 has 14 residues. Unmatched junction bases numbered 3, after V lost 3 bases and J lost 1 base. Germline CDR1 is MNHNS and CDR2 is SASEGT. CDR3: CASSDQGESYEQYF. The CDR3 nucleotides are TGTGCCAGCAGTGATCAGGGGGAGTCCTACGAGCAGTACTTC.

J is TRBJ1-1 and V is TRBV23-1; tentatively, D is TRBD1 (5 bases). Being an ORF, TRBV23-1 has a function that is uncertain. Trimming pared 7 bases from V and 1 base from J, leaving 10 bases between. The CDR3 length is 13 residues. The CDR3 protein is CASNPGENTEAFF. DNA of the CDR3: TGCGCCAGCAATCCGGGGGAGAACACTGAAGCTTTCTTT.

This clone appeared a few times. This chain links TRBV5-5 with TRBJ1-1, with TRBD1 as a possible D gene (6 bases). The V end lost 1 base, the J end lost 5 bases, and 9 bases lay between the germline ends. Germline loops: CDR1 SGHKS, CDR2 YYEKEE (reference sequence). This CDR3 spans 13 amino acids. The CDR3 is CASSLPGETEAFF. The CDR3 region has the DNA TGTGCCAGCAGCTTGCCAGGGGAAACTGAAGCTTTCTTT.

This clone was observed once. The rearrangement links TRBV6-1 to TRBJ2-7, with 9 bases fitting TRBD2. The V gene's germline CDR1 is MNHNS and CDR2 SASEGT. The CDR3 consists of 19 residues. J was trimmed by 4 bases and V by 2 bases; bases with no gene match: 18. CDR3 bases: TGTGCCAGCAGTGAAAGGGTCAGTCACCCGGTAGCGGGAGTGTACGAGCAGTACTTC. Translating gives CASSERVSHPVAGVYEQYF.

A few counts support this clone. This chain links TRBV18 with TRBJ1-1; no clear D. With 6 bases removed from V and 3 bases from J, the gap between germline ends came to 11 bases. Germline V gene sequence: CDR1 KGHSH, CDR2 LQKENI. The CDR3 runs 13 residues. The CDR3 nucleotides are TGTGCCAGCTCCCAGACGGGTGACACTGAAGCTTTCTTT. Protein product: CASSQTGDTEAFF.

The table lists this clone with a few counts. The chain is built from TRBV6-6 and TRBJ2-1; 7 bases map to TRBD1. The CDR3 has 15 residues. Trimming at V came to 0 bases and at J to 9 bases, leaving 8 bases not matched to a gene. Germline V gene data show CDR1 as MNHNY and CDR2 as SVGAGI (reference sequence). As DNA, the CDR3 is TGTGCCAGCAGTTACTCGGCAGGGGGTGGGACTGAGCAGTTCTTC. Translating gives CASSYSAGGGTEQFF.

This clone came up a few times. The chain recombines TRBV29-1 with TRBJ1-1; TRBD1 matches at 7 bases. The CDR3 contains 12 residues. Trimming took 7 bases from V and 5 from J; bases not matched to a gene: 7. CDR1 is SQVTM and CDR2 is ANQGSEA in the germline V gene. The CDR3 coding sequence is TGCAGCGAAATTTCAGGGGGGACTGAAGCTTTCTTT. This encodes CSEISGGTEAFF.

J is TRBJ1-2 and V is TRBV7-2; D might be TRBD1 (6 bases). Germline loops: CDR1 SGHTA, CDR2 FQGNSA. The CDR3 length is 14 residues. V lost 4 bases and J 4 bases, leaving 13 bases between the germline ends. The CDR3 sequence: CASSSLQGGYGYTF. The CDR3 nucleotides read TGTGCCAGCAGCTCTCTACAGGGTGGCTATGGCTACACCTTC.

The rearrangement uses TRBV24-1 and TRBJ2-2; the D gene is possibly TRBD1 (5 bases). The V gene's germline CDR1 is KGHDR and CDR2 SFDVKD. This CDR3 has 15 residues. Trimming pared 8 bases from V and 2 bases from J, leaving 14 bases between. CDR3 sequence: CATTGAGENTGELFF. The CDR3 coding sequence is TGTGCCACCACTGGGGCCGGAGAAAACACCGGGGAGCTGTTTTTT.

The V gene is TRBV2, the J gene TRBJ2-1, with TRBD1 matching over 10 bases. V lost 6 bases, J lost 3 bases, and 8 bases stayed unmatched. Germline CDR1 and CDR2: SNHLY and FYNNEI. The CDR3 is 16 amino acids. The CDR3 nucleotides read TGTGCCAGCAGCCTCCGACAGGGGGCTCTCTACAATGAGCAGTTCTTC. Amino acid sequence: CASSLRQGALYNEQFF.

This chain uses TRBV18 with TRBJ1-1, with D tentatively TRBD1 (5 bases). Germline V gives CDR1 KGHSH, CDR2 LQKENI. Trimming stripped 7 bases from V and 0 bases from J, with 15 bases between. The CDR3 totals 15 residues. The CDR3 loop is CASYLTAGLNTEAFF. CDR3 DNA: TGTGCCAGCTACCTTACGGCAGGGCTGAACACTGAAGCTTTCTTT.

This clone occurred once. The rearrangement links TRBV2 to TRBJ2-6; 8 bases agree with TRBD1. V dropped 6 bases and J dropped 0; count of bases not matched to a gene: 10. This CDR3 contains 18 residues. The V gene's germline CDR1 is SNHLY and CDR2 FYNNEI. The CDR3 reads CASRYTGGTISGANVLTF. Written as DNA, the CDR3 is TGTGCCAGCAGGTATACAGGGGGGACAATCTCTGGGGCCAACGTCCTGACTTTC.

J is TRBJ2-5 and V is TRBV15; 9 nucleotides agree with TRBD1. The junction had 4 bases not matched to a gene; V was cut back by 6 bases and J by 5 bases. This CDR3 has 13 amino acids. Germline assignment: CDR1 LNHNV and CDR2 YYDKDF (reference sequence). The CDR3 region is CATRYRGRETQYF. The CDR3, as DNA: TGTGCCACCAGGTACAGGGGGCGGGAGACCCAGTACTTC.

This clone was recorded once. The chain joins TRBV18 to TRBJ1-2; D may be TRBD1 (5 bases). V lost 3 bases, J lost 6 bases, and 17 bases lay in between. The CDR3 loop spans 15 amino acids. In germline, CDR1 is KGHSH, CDR2 LQKENI. The CDR3 loop is CASSPTHQGKDGYTF. The CDR3 DNA reads as TGTGCCAGCTCACCTACCCATCAGGGAAAAGATGGCTACACCTTC.

This clone turned up a few times. The V call is TRBV27, the J call TRBJ1-4; D gene uncertain. This CDR3 is built from 12 residues. In germline, CDR1 is MNHEY, CDR2 SMNVEV (reference sequence). V was shortened by 6 bases and J by 7 bases, with 9 bases between the two germline ends. Written as DNA, the CDR3 is TGTGCCAGCAGCTCCCGGTTTGAAAAACTGTTTTTT. This translates into CASSSRFEKLFF.

The gene calls are TRBV2 and TRBJ1-1; perhaps TRBD1 as D (5 bases). The CDR3 length is 12 residues. Germline values: CDR1 SNHLY, CDR2 FYNNEI. Trimming removed 10 bases from V and 6 bases from J, with 15 bases in between. The CDR3 spells CATLQGGAEAFF. The CDR3 coding sequence is TGTGCCACCCTGCAGGGAGGGGCTGAAGCTTTCTTT.

V usage is TRBV10-3 and J usage is TRBJ1-1; D unresolved. There are 16 residues in the CDR3. V lost 4 bases and J lost 4, with 19 bases in between. CDR1 and CDR2 from the germline V gene are ENHRY and SYGVKD. The chain's CDR3 is CAISALGVGSATEAFF. CDR3 nucleotide sequence: TGTGCCATCAGTGCCTTGGGTGTGGGCTCGGCCACTGAAGCTTTCTTT.

This chain links TRBV7-2 with TRBJ2-3; TRBD2 matches at 11 bases. V dropped 5 bases and J dropped 5; count of bases not matched to a gene: 3. This CDR3 spans 14 amino acids. Germline V gene data show CDR1 as SGHTA and CDR2 as FQGNSA. CDR3 nucleotide sequence: TGTGCCAGCAGCCCCGGACTAGCGGGAGATACGCAGTATTTT. It translates to CASSPGLAGDTQYF.

The CDR3 sequence is CASSQVPNRRETQYF. The CDR3 DNA reads TGTGCCAGCAGCCAAGTCCCCAACCGGCGGGAGACCCAGTACTTC. The chain employs TRBV3-1 (or the pseudogene TRBV3-2) and TRBJ2-5; no clear D gene. The CDR3 is 15 residues long. Trimming took off 1 base at V and 5 bases at J, with 14 bases between the two ends. Germline CDR1 is LGHDT and CDR2 is YNNKEL (reference sequence).

The chain is built from TRBV3-1 (or the pseudogene TRBV3-2) and TRBJ2-3; D perhaps matches TRBD2 (7 bases). Germline loops: CDR1 LGHDT, CDR2 YNNKEL (reference sequence). This CDR3 comprises 15 residues. V was cut by 3 bases and J by 4 bases, with 14 bases left in between. The CDR3 DNA reads as TGTGCCAGCAGCCAGCGGGGGCTAGATCCAGATACGCAGTATTTT. The encoded protein is CASSQRGLDPDTQYF.

The chain carries TRBV13 and TRBJ2-3; D may be TRBD2 (5 bases). This CDR3 is built from 17 residues. Trimming took 2 bases from V and 1 from J, leaving 16 bases between them. Per germline, CDR1 PRHDT and CDR2 FYEKMQ (reference sequence). CDR3 amino acids: CASSLQSSHSGTDTQYF. In nucleotides, the CDR3 is TGTGCCAGCAGCTTACAGTCTAGCCATTCCGGCACAGATACGCAGTATTTT.

V gene TRBV7-8 combines with J gene TRBJ1-2; weak D call: TRBD1 (5 bases). Per germline, CDR1 SGHVS and CDR2 FQNEAQ. The CDR3 consists of 15 residues. Trimming cost V 5 bases and J 2 bases, with 15 bases left between them. The CDR3 nucleotides are TGTGCCAGCAGCCACAGAGAGGGGAGGAACTATGGCTACACCTTC. It specifies CASSHREGRNYGYTF.

This chain connects TRBV11-2 to TRBJ2-1; no firm D call. Trimming removed 1 base from V and 5 bases from J, with 12 bases in between. Germline CDR1 reads SGHAT; CDR2 reads FQNNGV. The CDR3 consists of 15 residues. CDR3 region: CASSLVAAWDNEQFF. CDR3 coding DNA: TGTGCCAGCAGCTTAGTCGCGGCCTGGGACAATGAGCAGTTCTTC.

This sequence joins TRBV18 and TRBJ1-1; D not resolved. The CDR3 is 14 amino acids. The V end lost 3 bases, the J end lost 1 base, and 9 bases lay between the germline ends. In germline, CDR1 is KGHSH, CDR2 LQKENI. For the CDR3, the DNA is TGTGCCAGCTCACCGGGGAGGCAGAACACTGAAGCTTTCTTT. Encoded protein: CASSPGRQNTEAFF.

The chain employs TRBV21-1 and TRBJ2-3; the table's TRBD1 call for D was not verified on the DNA. TRBV21-1 is a listed pseudogene. This CDR3 has 15 residues. The CDR3 loop reads CASSKVTGPGDTQYF. In DNA, the CDR3 is TGTGCCAGCAGCAAAGTAACAGGGCCGGGAGATACGCAGTATTTT.

The rearrangement joins TRBV28 to TRBJ2-3, with D possibly being TRBD1 (5 bases). CDR3 length equals 16 residues. Germline CDR1 and CDR2: MDHEN and SYDVKM. The V gene lost 2 bases and the J gene lost 6 bases, with 18 bases spanning the gap. The CDR3 DNA reads as TGTGCCAGCAGTTTAAGCCCCGGACAAACAGCGGATACGCAGTATTTT. Translation gives CASSLSPGQTADTQYF.

The V gene is TRBV30, the J gene TRBJ2-7; D is uncertain. The CDR3 runs 13 residues. CDR1 and CDR2 from the germline V gene are GTSNPN and SVGIG (reference sequence). Between the trimmed V and J ends, which lost 3 bases and 5 bases, there was a span of 14 bases. Here the CDR3 reads CAWSYNSRDEQYF. DNA for the CDR3: TGTGCCTGGAGCTATAATTCGCGAGACGAGCAGTACTTC.